The sequence of this TCR beta chain was determined in a study of CD8 T cells in ankylosing spondylitis. General study points: There was a TCR beta motif, made of several highly homologous variants, that appeared characteristic of ankylosing spondylitis blood.

Molecular-barcoded quantitative 5'-RACE produced these TCR beta libraries. TCRdb reanalysed the 5' RACE reads using MiXCR and keeps one entry per CDR3 protein. The repertoire holds approximately 540,000 distinct CDR3 sequences, with 9.5% to 15% as singletons. Regarding this clonotype: What it binds is not known.

Germline V gene data show CDR1 as DFQATT and CDR2 as SNEGSKA (reference sequence). This CDR3 has 17 residues. The germline V and J ends were trimmed by 3 bases and 3 bases, with 23 bases remaining between them. The sequenced material came from blood, either unsorted or a sorted T cell fraction (not recorded which). This clonotype was obtained from a male donor with ankylosing spondylitis. The chain recombines TRBV20-1 with TRBJ2-5; D unclear. CDR3 residues: CSARRQAKPPQEETQYF. CDR3 DNA sequence: TGCAGTGCTAGGCGGCAGGCAAAACCGCCCCAAGAAGAGACCCAGTACTTC.